This T cell receptor beta chain comes out of a study of cytomegalovirus exposure and HLA in healthy donors. The donors comprised healthy bone marrow donors. The PCR contained 60 Vbeta and 13 Jbeta primers. Sequencing was performed with immunoSEQ multiplex PCR; in TCRdb, only in-frame clones are kept and a portion is missing. The sample shows 80,000 or so clones, roughly two thirds of them seen only once. CDR3 length: 16 amino acids. From germline, CDR1 is MNHNS and CDR2 SASEGT. Losses at the gene ends were 4 bases for V and 2 bases for J; bases not matched to a gene: 3. In its sample, this clone was seen once.

The gene calls are TRBV6-1 and TRBJ2-1, with TRBD2 identical over 12 bases. Specimen: PBMCs. The receptor's source is a woman in her 50s in good health and CMV-seropositive. CDR3 amino acids: CASSGLAGGPYNEQFF. The CDR3, as DNA: TGTGCCAGCAGTGGGCTAGCGGGGGGGCCCTACAATGAGCAGTTCTTC.